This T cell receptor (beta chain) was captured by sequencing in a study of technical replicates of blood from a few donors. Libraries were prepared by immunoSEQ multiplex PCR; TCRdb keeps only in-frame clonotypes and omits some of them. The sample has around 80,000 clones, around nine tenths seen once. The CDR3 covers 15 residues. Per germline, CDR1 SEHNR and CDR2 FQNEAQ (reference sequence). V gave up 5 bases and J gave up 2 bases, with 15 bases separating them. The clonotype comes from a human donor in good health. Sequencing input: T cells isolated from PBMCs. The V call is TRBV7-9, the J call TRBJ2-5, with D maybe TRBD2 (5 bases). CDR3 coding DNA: TGTGCCAGCAGCAACCCGGCGAGGGCACAAGAGACCCAGTACTTC. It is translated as CASSNPARAQETQYF.